The 20 T cell receptor beta chains in this list originate from one sample, sequenced in a study of blood T cell repertoires in COVID-19. The table came from immunoSEQ multiplex PCR; TCRdb's copy has only in-frame clones and leaves some out. The data hold approximately 100,000 clones, with around 90% observed a single time. The specimen sequenced was peripheral blood. These receptors all stem from a human donor in a cohort sampled during active COVID-19.

The table lists this clone with a few counts. The chain recombines TRBV19 with TRBJ1-5; TRBD1 is a possible D gene (6 bases). Trimming took 9 bases from V and 1 from J, leaving 16 bases between them. This CDR3 contains 15 residues. Per germline, CDR1 LNHDA and CDR2 SQIVND (reference sequence). CDR3 DNA: TGTGCCAGCCGCGCCCCAGGGGAGAGCAATCAGCCCCAGCATTTT. It encodes CASRAPGESNQPQHF.

There are a few counts of this clone. The chain combines TRBV14 with TRBJ2-1; D might be TRBD1 (5 bases). The germline V gene encodes CDR1 SGHDN and CDR2 FVKESK. Deletions cut 0 bases from V and 2 bases from J, with 20 bases between. The length of the CDR3 is 19 residues. The CDR3 is CASSQDNRRDLPTYNEQFF. The CDR3 region has the DNA TGTGCCAGCAGCCAAGATAATCGCAGGGATCTACCTACCTACAATGAGCAGTTCTTC.

CDR3 DNA: TGTGCCAGCAGCAAAGCGCGAGGAGAGACCCAGTACTTC. Residues: CASSKARGETQYF. The rearrangement uses TRBV21-1 and TRBJ2-5; the DNA was not used to check the table's D call, TRBD2. TRBV21-1 is termed a pseudogene. The CDR3 runs to 13 residues.

This clone was observed once. The chain employs TRBV24-1 and TRBJ1-5; 9 bases map to TRBD1. The CDR3 covers 15 residues. CDR1 is KGHDR, CDR2 SFDVKD, per germline. V gave up 7 bases and J gave up 3 bases; unmatched junction bases: 6. Written as DNA, the CDR3 is TGTGCCACCAGCCTGGGACAGGGCTTCAATCAGCCCCAGCATTTT. As protein: CATSLGQGFNQPQHF.

This clone has a handful of counts. This chain links TRBV7-6 with TRBJ2-7; tentative D call: TRBD1 (5 bases). Germline V gives CDR1 SGHVS, CDR2 FNYEAQ. There are 15 residues in the CDR3. V shed 1 base and J shed 4 bases, with 14 bases lying between them. CDR3 nucleotide sequence: TGTGCCAGCAGCTTAGAATCAGGGAAGAGGTACGAGCAGTACTTC. Its protein product is CASSLESGKRYEQYF.

The J gene is TRBJ1-1, the V gene TRBV3-1 (or the pseudogene TRBV3-2); unclear D gene. The CDR3 runs to 15 residues. Trimming took off 4 bases at V and 4 bases at J, with 16 bases between the two ends. From germline, CDR1 is LGHDT and CDR2 YNNKEL (reference sequence). CDR3 in DNA: TGTGCCAGCAGCCGAAGGTTTCAGGAGGGCACTGAAGCTTTCTTT. Protein: CASSRRFQEGTEAFF.

The chain combines TRBV5-1 with TRBJ2-6; 11 bases align to TRBD1. The CDR3 is 18 residues long. CDR1 is SGHRS and CDR2 is YFSETQ in the germline V gene. The V gene end was trimmed by 5 bases and the J gene end by 4 bases; junction bases not matched to a gene: 11. CDR3 nucleotide sequence: TGCGCCAGCAGTTCACCCGGGACAGGGGGAGACGGGGCCAACGTCCTGACTTTC. Amino acids: CASSSPGTGGDGANVLTF.

This clone was seen repeatedly, ten times or more. This sequence joins TRBV11-2 and TRBJ2-3, with a tentative D call TRBD1 (6 bases). CDR1 and CDR2 (germline): SGHAT, FQNNGV. The CDR3 covers 15 residues. With 4 bases removed from V and 6 bases from J, the gap between germline ends came to 17 bases. The CDR3 loop reads CASSSSTGSPDTQYF. The CDR3 nucleotides are TGTGCCAGCAGCTCATCGACAGGTTCGCCGGATACGCAGTATTTT. Combining the CDR3 with reference TRBV11-2 and TRBJ2-3 gives the whole variable domain EAGVAQSPRYKIIEKRQSVAFWCNPISGHATLYWYQQILGQGPKLLIQFQNNGVVDDSQLPKDRFSAERLKGVDSTLKIQPAKLEDSAVYLCASSSSTGSPDTQYFGPGTRLTVL.

DNA for the CDR3: TGTGCCAGCAAACTATACACCGGGACAGGGGCTCAGCCCCAGCATTTT. Translating gives CASKLYTGTGAQPQHF. This chain joins TRBV28 and TRBJ1-5; 10 positions match TRBD1. V lost 7 bases to trimming and J lost 6 bases; unmatched junction nucleotides: 12. The CDR3 is made up of 16 amino acids. Germline loops: CDR1 MDHEN, CDR2 SYDVKM.

The chain combines TRBV27 with TRBJ1-2; tentatively, D is TRBD1 (6 bases). V lost 5 bases to trimming and J lost 3 bases, with 10 bases between them. Germline CDR1 reads MNHEY; CDR2 reads SMNVEV (reference sequence). This CDR3 spans 13 amino acids. In nucleotides, the CDR3 is TGTGCCAGCAGTCCAACAGGGTACTATGGCTACACCTTC. Its translation is CASSPTGYYGYTF.

In regard to this clone: Distinct nucleotide sequences in the sample also encode this CDR3. The J gene is TRBJ2-7, the V gene TRBV19; D uncertain. V was trimmed by 3 bases and J by 4 bases, leaving 10 bases between them. The CDR3 has 13 residues. The germline V gene encodes CDR1 LNHDA and CDR2 SQIVND (reference sequence). The CDR3 sequence: CASSIGGGYEQYF. The CDR3 DNA follows: TGTGCCAGTAGTATCGGTGGCGGTTACGAGCAGTACTTC.

The chain employs TRBV4-2 and TRBJ1-5, with TRBD1 as a possible D gene (6 bases). The V end lost 3 bases, the J end lost 3 bases, and 9 bases lay between the germline ends. The CDR3 is made up of 14 amino acids. CDR1 and CDR2 (germline): LGHNA, YNFKEQ. The CDR3 coding sequence is TGTGCCAGCAGCCAGGACAGAGCCAATCAGCCCCAGCATTTT. Translating it yields CASSQDRANQPQHF.

The CDR3: CASSSQDLDTQYF. The DNA for the CDR3 is TGTGCCAGCAGCTCACAGGATTTAGATACGCAGTATTTT. V is TRBV28 and J is TRBJ2-3, with TRBD1 as a possible D gene (5 bases). Trimming took off 6 bases at V and 5 bases at J, with 12 bases between the two ends. The V gene's germline CDR1 is MDHEN and CDR2 SYDVKM. This CDR3 spans 13 amino acids.

The chain is built from TRBV18 and TRBJ2-1, with 9 bases identical to TRBD2. CDR1 is KGHSH and CDR2 is LQKENI in the germline V gene. Trimming took 2 bases from V and 7 from J; bases not matched to a gene: 6. This CDR3 is 15 amino acids long. The DNA of the CDR3 is TGTGCCAGCTCACCAGGGCTAGCGGGGTTAAATGAGCAGTTCTTC. It translates to CASSPGLAGLNEQFF. Full variable domain (missing parts from reference TRBV18 and TRBJ2-1): NAGVMQNPRHLVRRRGQEARLRCSPMKGHSHVYWYRQLPEEGLKFMVYLQKENIIDESGMPKERFSAEFPKEGPSILRIQQVVRGDSAAYFCASSPGLAGLNEQFFGPGTRLTVL.

This sequence joins TRBV19 and TRBJ1-5; D remains unclear. The CDR3 spans 12 residues. V was trimmed by 6 bases and J by 0 bases, leaving 3 bases between them. Germline loops: CDR1 LNHDA, CDR2 SQIVND (reference sequence). This CDR3 reads CASRYSNQPQHF. The CDR3 DNA reads TGTGCCAGTAGATATAGCAATCAGCCCCAGCATTTT.

This chain joins TRBV7-4 and TRBJ1-2, with 9 positions matching TRBD1. The V gene end was trimmed by 5 bases and the J gene end by 6 bases; junction bases not matched to a gene: 16. The CDR3 is 17 residues long. Germline CDR1 SGHVT, CDR2 SQSDAQ. The CDR3 region is CASSLKTVGTGNHGYTF. The DNA for the CDR3 is TGTGCCAGCAGCCTGAAAACGGTCGGGACAGGGAATCATGGCTACACCTTC.

The chain uses TRBV5-4 and TRBJ1-2; D is unresolved. The CDR3 is made up of 15 amino acids. With 5 bases removed from V and 9 bases from J, the gap between germline ends came to 23 bases. The V gene's germline CDR1 is SGHNT and CDR2 YYREEE (reference sequence). This chain's CDR3 is CASSHPSSGEKSYTF. The CDR3 nucleotides read TGTGCCAGCAGTCATCCCTCGTCCGGGGAAAAGAGCTACACCTTC.

The rearrangement joins TRBV3-1 (or the pseudogene TRBV3-2) to TRBJ2-1; 8 bases line up with TRBD1. Looked up from germline, CDR1 is LGHDT and CDR2 is YNNKEL (reference sequence). V was clipped by 4 bases and J by 9 bases; unmatched bases: 11. The CDR3 has 15 residues. As DNA, the CDR3 is TGTGCCAGCAGCCGCGGACAGGGCGCTAATTTTGAGCAGTTCTTC. It translates to CASSRGQGANFEQFF.

The chain employs TRBV6-5 and TRBJ2-1, with D possibly TRBD2 on 5 matching bases. CDR1 is MNHEY, CDR2 SVGAGI, per germline. The V and J ends lost 7 bases and 3 bases respectively, with 16 bases between them. The CDR3 totals 15 residues. The CDR3 loop is CASKSGPGNYNEQFF. CDR3 DNA: TGTGCCAGCAAGTCCGGGCCCGGGAACTACAATGAGCAGTTCTTC.

This chain links TRBV14 with TRBJ2-2, with D possibly being TRBD2 (5 bases). The germline V gene has CDR1 SGHDN and CDR2 FVKESK. The CDR3 totals 15 residues. V was pared by 3 bases and J by 5 bases, with 13 bases between. The CDR3 region is CASSHRGLVTGELFF. In DNA, the CDR3 is TGTGCCAGCAGCCACCGGGGATTAGTTACCGGGGAGCTGTTTTTT.